This T cell receptor (beta chain) was obtained from a study of T cells in Graves' hyperthyroidism and ophthalmopathy. Subjects with ophthalmopathy showed a Clinical Activity Score no lower than 3, a NOSPECS grade no lower than 4, and a duration shorter than 3 months. Diagnoses were established using clinical symptoms, serum thyroxine and TRAb, thyroid ultrasound and orbital computed tomography. RNA transcripts gave rise to amplified TCR beta CDR3 regions. TCR CDR3 underwent first-round RT-PCR with the HTBI primer set. TCRdb fed the multiplex PCR reads into MiXCR, producing one record per CDR3 protein. The table includes 400,000 to 600,000 distinct CDR3 sequences, roughly 15% detected once. Trimming removed 4 bases from V and 0 bases from J, with 12 bases in between. Germline-derived CDR1 and CDR2 are SQVTM and ANQGSEA. CDR3 size: 14 residues.

The gene calls are TRBV29-1 and TRBJ1-1; TRBD1 is a possible D gene (5 bases). The clonotype originates from a woman aged 25 to 39 with Graves' ophthalmopathy. The sample taken for sequencing was blood. DNA for the CDR3: TGCAGCGTTGTCCTTCAGGGCCTGAACACTGAAGCTTTCTTT. It encodes CSVVLQGLNTEAFF.